The rows below give T cell receptor beta chains drawn from one sample of a study of spatial heterogeneity in lung cancer. One entry per CDR3 protein results from TCRdb running MiXCR on the 5' RACE reads. The table includes 55,000 to 75,000 distinct CDR3 sequences, around 8.9% detected once. Sequencing was performed on PBMCs, taken at follow-up. Receptor source: a female donor with early-stage non-small cell lung cancer. Both conserved end residues are part of each CDR3. A D gene is named only where the DNA matches it firmly. A clone size is listed for some rows: how often the clone was seen (once, few, many), or a class if it is expanded.

>many|NA|TRBJ1-1|TRBV13
CASSLFGDGGAEAFF
TGTGCCAGCAGCTTATTTGGGGACGGGGGCGCTGAAGCTTTCTTT
>NA|NA|TRBJ2-3|TRBV5-1
CASSWGRFEDTQYF
TGCGCCAGCAGCTGGGGCAGGTTTGAAGATACGCAGTATTTT
>few|TRBD1|TRBJ2-7|TRBV5-1
CASSPRTGMDEQYF
TGCGCCAGCAGCCCCAGGACAGGGATGGACGAGCAGTACTTC
>many|TRBD2|TRBJ2-1|TRBV20-1
CSAPRGSGGNNNEQFF
TGCAGTGCTCCCCGGGGGAGCGGGGGGAATAACAATGAGCAGTTCTTC
>few|TRBD1|TRBJ1-2|TRBV12-3/TRBV12-4
CASRQGAEDGYTF
TGTGCCAGCAGGCAGGGGGCAGAGGACGGCTACACCTTC
>many|NA|TRBJ1-1|TRBV10-3
CAISETGPVNTEAFF
TGTGCCATCAGTGAAACCGGGCCCGTGAACACTGAAGCTTTCTTT
>many|TRBD2|TRBJ2-2|TRBV27
CASSYEREDTGELFF
TGTGCCAGCAGTTATGAGCGGGAGGATACCGGGGAGCTGTTTTTT
>few|TRBD1|TRBJ2-7|TRBV28
CASSPPKHRGQRGTGSSYEQYF
TGTGCCAGCAGTCCACCAAAGCACAGGGGGCAAAGGGGAACTGGCAGCTCCTACGAGCAGTACTTC
>many|NA|TRBJ2-3|TRBV30
CAWSVGYGTQYF
TGTGCCTGGAGTGTTGGCTATGGTACGCAGTATTTT
>many|NA|TRBJ1-4|TRBV7-9
CASSFQNEKLFF
TGTGCCAGCAGCTTCCAGAACGAAAAACTGTTTTTT
>NA|NA|TRBJ1-1|TRBV7-9
CASRELAQEAFF
TGTGCCAGCAGAGAACTGGCCCAGGAAGCTTTCTTT
>few|TRBD1|TRBJ2-2|TRBV25-1
CASSETGTGELFF
TGTGCCAGCAGTGAGACAGGGACCGGGGAGCTGTTTTTT
>many|TRBD1|TRBJ1-2|TRBV2
CASLWTGGSRSYTF
TGTGCCAGTTTATGGACAGGGGGGTCTCGGAGCTACACCTTC
>NA|NA|TRBJ2-3|TRBV9
CASSSLGITDTQYF
TGTGCCAGCAGCTCCTTAGGAATCACAGATACGCAGTATTTT
>many|TRBD2|TRBJ2-5|TRBV28
CASSLAGEGGETQYF
TGTGCCAGCAGTTTAGCGGGAGAGGGTGGAGAGACCCAGTACTTC
>NA|TRBD2|TRBJ2-2|TRBV4-1
CASSRGTSGSTGELFF
TGCGCCAGCAGCCGAGGGACTAGCGGGAGCACCGGGGAGCTGTTTTTT
>many|NA|TRBJ1-2|TRBV12-5
CASGLGRARPGYTF
TGTGCTAGTGGTTTGGGCAGGGCGAGACCTGGCTACACCTTC
>many|NA|TRBJ1-2|TRBV29-1
CSVEEGVGYGYTF
TGCAGCGTTGAGGAGGGCGTAGGCTATGGCTACACCTTC
>few|TRBD2|TRBJ2-5|TRBV28
CASSKLAGGPKETQYF
TGTGCCAGCAGCAAACTAGCGGGAGGGCCTAAAGAGACCCAGTACTTC
>few|NA|TRBJ1-3|TRBV29-1
CSGGVDEDGNTIYF
TGCAGCGGGGGGGTCGACGAGGATGGAAACACCATATATTTT
>many|NA|TRBJ1-1|TRBV5-1
CASRPKGQPNTEAFF
TGCGCCAGCAGACCGAAAGGACAGCCGAACACTGAAGCTTTCTTT
>NA|TRBD2|TRBJ2-1|TRBV20-1
CSGASGYNEQFF
TGCAGTGGGGCTAGCGGATACAATGAGCAGTTCTTC
>NA|TRBD2|TRBJ2-1|TRBV20-1
CSAKELAGEYNKQFF
TGCAGTGCTAAGGAACTAGCGGGAGAATACAATAAGCAGTTCTTC
>many|NA|TRBJ1-1|TRBV28
CASSLFRGSDTEAFF
TGTGCCAGCAGTTTATTTAGGGGGAGTGACACTGAAGCTTTCTTT
>many|NA|TRBJ1-2|TRBV12-3/TRBV12-4
CASSFQGNGYTF
TGTGCCAGCAGTTTTCAGGGCAACGGCTACACCTTC
>many|TRBD2|TRBJ2-1|TRBV19
CASTGTSGIQFF
TGTGCCAGTACCGGGACTAGCGGCATCCAGTTCTTC
>many|TRBD2|TRBJ2-3|TRBV7-9
CASSPLAGGADTQYF
TGTGCCAGCAGCCCACTAGCGGGAGGGGCAGATACGCAGTATTTT
>many|NA|TRBJ1-5|TRBV6-2/TRBV6-3
CASSNSNQPQHF
TGTGCCAGCTCAAATAGCAATCAGCCCCAGCATTTT
>NA|NA|TRBJ1-5|TRBV7-6
CVSSLGAGDQPQHF
TGTGTCAGCAGCTTAGGCGCCGGGGATCAGCCCCAGCATTTT
>many|NA|TRBJ1-6|TRBV11-2
CASSLDLNRENSPLHF
TGTGCCAGCAGCTTAGATCTGAACAGGGAGAATTCACCCCTCCACTTT
>many|NA|TRBJ2-3|TRBV20-1
CSARPPGRDTDTQYF
TGCAGTGCTAGACCCCCAGGCAGGGACACAGATACGCAGTATTTT
>NA|NA|TRBJ2-7|TRBV14
CASSPQDDSLSYEQYF
TGTGCCAGCAGCCCCCAGGACGACAGCCTCTCCTACGAGCAGTACTTC
>many|TRBD1|TRBJ2-4|TRBV6-1
CASTRDRSISRRENIQYF
TGTGCCAGCACCCGGGACAGGTCGATATCGAGGAGGGAAAACATTCAGTACTTC
>NA|NA|TRBJ2-5|TRBV5-1
CASMGDVYTGETQYF
TGCGCCAGCATGGGTGACGTGTATACAGGAGAGACCCAGTACTTC
>NA|NA|TRBJ2-2|TRBV10-2
CASSQANGELFF
TGCGCCAGCAGTCAGGCGAACGGGGAGCTGTTTTTT
>many|NA|TRBJ2-5|TRBV27
CASSLRRTEETQYF
TGTGCCAGCAGTTTACGACGGACAGAAGAGACCCAGTACTTC
>NA|NA|TRBJ1-5|TRBV6-2/TRBV6-3
CANSYSNGPQHF
TGTGCCAACAGTTACTCGAACGGGCCCCAGCATTTT
>NA|TRBD1|TRBJ2-5|TRBV5-4
CASSSYRGPQETQYF
TGTGCCAGCAGCTCTTACAGGGGACCTCAAGAGACCCAGTACTTC
>many|NA|TRBJ1-1|TRBV5-1
CASSRGSHYTEAFF
TGCGCCAGCAGCCGAGGATCTCATTACACTGAAGCTTTCTTT
>NA|TRBD1|TRBJ2-5|TRBV6-5
CASSFPGQEQETQYF
TGTGCCAGCAGTTTTCCCGGACAGGAACAAGAGACCCAGTACTTC
>few|NA|TRBJ2-5|TRBV12-3/TRBV12-4
CASSSPRGETQYF
TGTGCCAGCAGTTCTCCTAGAGGAGAGACCCAGTACTTC
>many|TRBD2|TRBJ2-7|TRBV2
CASKASGSYEQYF
TGTGCCAGCAAGGCTAGCGGGTCGTACGAGCAGTACTTC
>many|NA|TRBJ2-2|TRBV5-4
CASSLFSGELFF
TGTGCCAGCAGCTTGTTTAGCGGGGAGCTGTTTTTT
>few|NA|TRBJ1-1|TRBV29-1
CSVDTTGMSTEAFF
TGCAGCGTTGACACCACGGGGATGAGCACTGAAGCTTTCTTT
>few|NA|TRBJ2-3|TRBV27
CASSYLDSPQYF
TGTGCCAGCAGTTACCTCGACAGCCCGCAGTATTTT
>many|NA|TRBJ2-7|TRBV5-1
CASSREGSWYEQYF
TGCGCCAGCAGCAGGGAAGGGTCCTGGTACGAGCAGTACTTC
>many|TRBD2|TRBJ2-7|TRBV5-1
CASSLAGASGSYEQYF
TGCGCCAGCAGCTTGGCCGGCGCTAGCGGGTCGTACGAGCAGTACTTC
>NA|NA|TRBJ2-7|TRBV28
CASSFTPTSYIYEQYF
TGTGCCAGCAGTTTCACCCCCACCAGCTACATCTACGAGCAGTACTTC
>many|NA|TRBJ1-5|TRBV6-6
CASRDGDQPQHF
TGTGCCAGCAGGGACGGGGATCAGCCCCAGCATTTT
>many|NA|TRBJ2-6|TRBV11-2
CASIFREASSGANVLTF
TGTGCCAGCATCTTTCGGGAAGCCTCCTCTGGGGCCAACGTCCTGACTTTC
>many|NA|TRBJ2-2|TRBV5-1
CASSPPASETNTGELFF
TGCGCCAGCAGCCCCCCGGCTAGCGAAACGAACACCGGGGAGCTGTTTTTT
>many|NA|TRBJ2-3|TRBV27
CASSLFGGYTDTQYF
TGTGCCAGCAGTTTATTTGGGGGTTACACAGATACGCAGTATTTT